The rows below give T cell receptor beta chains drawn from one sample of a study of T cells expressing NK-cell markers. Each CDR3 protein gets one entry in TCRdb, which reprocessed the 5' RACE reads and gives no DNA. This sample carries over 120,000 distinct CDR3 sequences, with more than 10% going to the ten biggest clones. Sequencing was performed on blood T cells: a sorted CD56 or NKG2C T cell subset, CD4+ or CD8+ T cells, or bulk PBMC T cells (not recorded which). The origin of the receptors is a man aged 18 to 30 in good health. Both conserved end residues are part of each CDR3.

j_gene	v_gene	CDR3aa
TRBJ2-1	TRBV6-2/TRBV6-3	CASLGLAGALEQFF
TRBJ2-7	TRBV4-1	CASSQYTGEGRYEQYF
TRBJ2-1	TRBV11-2	CASSWTSGSDEQFF
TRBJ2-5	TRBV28	CASSPASGSPKTQYF
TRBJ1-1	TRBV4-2	CASSQVSEATEAFF
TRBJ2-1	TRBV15	CATSREAGSTTMNEQFF
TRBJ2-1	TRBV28	CASSSGQGHGLAGGEQFF
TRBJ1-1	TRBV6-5	CASSYSFRQGVTEAFF
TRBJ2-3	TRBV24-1	CATSDARAAQYF
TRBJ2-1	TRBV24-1	CATSNPTGDEQFF
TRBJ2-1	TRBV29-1	CSVTPSGTGWRSEQFF
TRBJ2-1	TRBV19	CASSILAGLYNEQFF
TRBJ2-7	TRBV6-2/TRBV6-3	CASRETSGYYEQYF
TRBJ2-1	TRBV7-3	CASSSSTGTSGPLNSYNEQFF
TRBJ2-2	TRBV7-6	CASSPWPDWTPNTGELFF
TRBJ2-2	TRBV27	CASSLYSTGELFF
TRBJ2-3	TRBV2	CASSPGTGGTDTQYF
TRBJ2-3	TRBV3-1	CASSPGQGQHTDTQYF
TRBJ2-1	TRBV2	CASRFPDAYNEQFF
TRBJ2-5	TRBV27	CASSRTPTGEETQYF
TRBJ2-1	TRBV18	CASSRGPSLGEQFF
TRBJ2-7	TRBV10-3	CAISDFSSGRFHEQYF
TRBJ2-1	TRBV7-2	CARHPAGGNEQFF